This T cell receptor beta chain is drawn from a study of vaccination and CD4 T cells after COVID-19. Study-wide context: Cells were stimulated with overlapping spike peptide pools from SARS-CoV-2, HCoV-NL63, HCoV-OC43 and HCoV-229E.

The Oncomine TCR Beta short-read assay was applied to DNA of cultured CD4+ T cells. TCRdb re-analysed the PCR reads in MiXCR, keeping a single row per CDR3 protein. The sample records around 15,000 distinct CDR3 sequences, about 60% being singletons. On this clonotype itself: Its antigen remains unknown.

Treatment reported: approximately nine-day PBMC culture with coronavirus spike peptide pools or control peptides (ViraFEST assay). CDR3 length: 15 residues. The V gene lost 3 bases and the J gene lost 0 bases, with 11 bases spanning the gap. The V gene's germline CDR1 is SEHNR and CDR2 FQNEAQ (reference sequence). Material for sequencing was CD4+ T cells from blood, cultured in vitro. The clonotype comes from a human donor who had recovered from COVID-19. J is TRBJ1-1 and V is TRBV7-9; unclear D gene. The CDR3 loop reads CASSFSVGMNTEAFF. DNA of the CDR3: TGTGCCAGCAGCTTCAGTGTAGGGATGAACACTGAAGCTTTCTTT.